The 32 T cell receptor gamma chains given below trace back to one sample, sequenced in a study of Vδ1+ human thymocytes. General study points: Thymic TRG and TRD repertoires appeared highly polyclonal.

No antigens are known for them. RNA was extracted from the cells and then reverse transcribed. The CDR3 regions were amplified by multiplex PCR from V-gene primers to a constant-region primer. TCRdb fed the multiplex PCR reads into CATT to redo clone calling. The repertoire consists of 35,000 or so gamma-chain clones, with 20% to 25% occurring once and the leading ten covering roughly 2%. The sequencing sample was made of Vdelta1+ gamma-delta thymocytes from the thymus. As to subset: FACS-sorted CD3+ TCRalphabeta- TCRVdelta1+ TCRVdelta2- thymocytes. These receptors all stem from a girl younger than two who had congenital heart surgery.

In the case of this clone: Other DNA variants within this sample encode the same CDR3. The chain uses TRGV8 and TRGJP2. The CDR3 has 14 residues. Trimming at V came to 4 bases and at J to 2 bases, leaving 4 bases not matched to a gene. CDR1 is VENAVY and CDR2 is YDSYNSRV in the germline V gene. CDR3: CATWDLSSDWIKTF. In nucleotides, the CDR3 is TGTGCCACCTGGGACCTAAGTAGTGATTGGATCAAGACGTTT.

The gene calls are TRGV4 and TRGJ1 or TRGJ2. This CDR3 contains 14 residues. CDR1 is EGSTGY, CDR2 YDSYTSSV, per germline. Trimming cost V 0 bases and J 8 bases; bases outside gene matches: 10. The CDR3 DNA follows: TGTGCCACCTGGGATGGGCTTTCTGTCGATAAGAAACTCTTT. Translated: CATWDGLSVDKKLF.

This clone has a handful of counts. The sample has other DNA sequences that encode this CDR3 too. The chain combines TRGV2 with TRGJ1 or TRGJ2. J gave up 15 bases and V 0 bases, and 8 bases lay outside the gene matches. CDR1 is EGSNGY and CDR2 is YDSYNSKV in the germline V gene. The CDR3 sequence is 11 residues long. The CDR3 DNA sequence: TGTGCCACCTGGGACGGGCCAAGTTTACTCTTT. Its translation is CATWDGPSLLF.

This clone has just a few counts. A read error likely explains this, since a far larger clone differs by one base. The chain links TRGV8 to TRGJ1 or TRGJ2. In germline, CDR1 is VENAVY, CDR2 YDSYNSRV. The V gene end was trimmed by 4 bases and the J gene end by 3 bases; junction bases not matched to a gene: 6. CDR3 length: 13 residues. The CDR3 DNA is TGTGCCACCTGGGACGCGCCTTATTATAAGAAACTCTTT. Translated: CATWDAPYYKKLF.

This clone has just a few counts. A much more abundant neighbour one base away suggests this may be a read error. Other nucleotide sequences from this sample produce the same CDR3. The V gene is TRGV9, the J gene TRGJ1 or TRGJ2. The CDR3 covers 12 residues. V trimming: 5 bases; J trimming: 4 bases; junction bases outside the gene matches: 5. Germline loops: CDR1 GITISATS, CDR2 ISYDGTV (reference sequence). CDR3 in DNA: TGTGCCTTGTGGGGGGGATATTATAAGAAACTCTTT. It yields the protein CALWGGYYKKLF.

The rearrangement uses TRGV8 and TRGJ1 or TRGJ2. CDR1 is VENAVY, CDR2 YDSYNSRV, per germline. V lost 4 bases and J lost 3; bases outside the gene matches: 9. The CDR3 covers 14 residues. Here the CDR3 DNA reads TGTGCCACCTGGGACCACGGGAGTTATTATAAGAAACTCTTT. It codes for CATWDHGSYYKKLF.

As for this clone: Germline and junction disagree at one end, which may indicate a read error. The chain employs TRGV2 and TRGJP2. The CDR3 runs to 16 residues. Germline V gene data show CDR1 as EGSNGY and CDR2 as YDSYNSKV. The CDR3 bases are TGTACCACCTGGGACGGGCCGGAAAGTAGTGATTGGATCAAGACGTTT. Protein product: CTTWDGPESSDWIKTF.

By share, this clone ranks as medium-sized (0.01 to 0.1%). In the same sample, other DNA sequences code for this CDR3. V usage is TRGV9 and J usage is TRGJ1 or TRGJ2. Trimming took 0 bases from V and 9 from J; bases not matched to a gene: 2. CDR1 GITISATS and CDR2 ISYDGTV come from the germline V gene (reference sequence). This CDR3 has 11 residues. CDR3 nucleotides: TGTGCCTTGTGGGAGGTGCGTAAGAAACTCTTT. Its translation is CALWEVRKKLF.

This clone turned up a few times. Given a much more abundant clone one base away, this may be a read error. The chain combines TRGV2 with TRGJ1 or TRGJ2. V lost 5 bases to trimming and J lost 0 bases; unmatched junction nucleotides: 4. Germline V gives CDR1 EGSNGY, CDR2 YDSYNSKV. CDR3 length: 13 residues. The CDR3 nucleotides read TGTGCCACCTGGGTCCGGAATTATTATAAGAAACTCTTT. Amino acids: CATWVRNYYKKLF.

This chain connects TRGV9 to TRGJ1 or TRGJ2. V gave up 0 bases and J gave up 4 bases; unmatched junction bases: 6. The CDR3 extends over 14 amino acids. Germline V gene lookup returns CDR1 GITISATS and CDR2 ISYDGTV (reference sequence). CDR3 bases: TGTGCCTTGTGGGAGGTGCATCAATATTATAAGAAACTCTTT. Translation: CALWEVHQYYKKLF.

This clone was counted only a few times. The chain has TRGV2 and TRGJ1 or TRGJ2. V dropped 2 bases and J dropped 0; count of bases not matched to a gene: 13. CDR3 length equals 17 residues. Germline V CDR1 and CDR2: EGSNGY, YDSYNSKV. Here the CDR3 reads CATWDVIQGPNYYKKLF. The CDR3, as DNA: TGTGCCACCTGGGACGTCATCCAGGGCCCGAATTATTATAAGAAACTCTTT.

This clone was recorded a few times. The chain employs TRGV4 and TRGJ1 or TRGJ2. The CDR3 extends over 14 amino acids. With V trimmed by 0 bases and J by 2 bases, 4 bases remained unmatched. Per germline, CDR1 EGSTGY and CDR2 YDSYTSSV. CDR3 sequence: CATWDGDHYYKKLF. The CDR3 nucleotides read TGTGCCACCTGGGATGGGGACCATTATTATAAGAAACTCTTT.

On this clone itself: Additional DNA sequences in this sample encode the identical CDR3. The rearrangement links TRGV2 to TRGJP2. The CDR3 has 15 amino acids. Germline lookup yields CDR1 EGSNGY and CDR2 YDSYNSKV. The junction had 5 bases not matched to a gene; V was cut back by 2 bases and J by 2 bases. CDR3 residues: CATWDVGSSDWIKTF. As DNA, the CDR3 is TGTGCCACCTGGGACGTTGGGAGTAGTGATTGGATCAAGACGTTT.

This clone turned up a few times. The chain couples TRGV8 to TRGJ1 or TRGJ2. CDR3 length: 15 residues. From germline, CDR1 is VENAVY and CDR2 YDSYNSRV. With 0 bases clipped from V and 3 bases from J, the junction kept 8 bases outside the gene matches. CDR3 coding DNA: TGTGCCACCTGGGATAGGCTCGAGGGTTATTATAAGAAACTCTTT. This encodes CATWDRLEGYYKKLF.

In the case of this clone: In the same sample, other DNA sequences code for this CDR3. This rearrangement joins TRGV4 to TRGJ1 or TRGJ2. Germline V gene lookup returns CDR1 EGSTGY and CDR2 YDSYTSSV. This CDR3 region has 11 residues. With 5 bases clipped from V and 8 bases from J, the junction kept 6 bases outside the gene matches. CDR3 bases: TGTGCCACCTGGGCCCTTAATAAGAAACTCTTT. This encodes CATWALNKKLF.

This chain links TRGV8 with TRGJP2. The CDR3 consists of 16 residues. From germline, CDR1 is VENAVY and CDR2 YDSYNSRV. The junction had 10 bases not matched to a gene; V was cut back by 3 bases and J by 3 bases. In DNA, the CDR3 is TGTGCCACCTGGGATGGATCCTCCGGTAGTGATTGGATCAAGACGTTT. This translates into CATWDGSSGSDWIKTF.

This clone was seen only once. The chain employs TRGV9 and TRGJ1 or TRGJ2. The CDR3 totals 15 residues. Germline CDR1 reads GITISATS; CDR2 reads ISYDGTV (reference sequence). The J segment lost 1 base and the V segment lost 3 bases, leaving 9 bases of the junction unmatched. Here the CDR3 reads CALWESETNYYKKLF. CDR3 bases: TGTGCCTTGTGGGAGTCCGAGACAAATTATTATAAGAAACTCTTT.

In this sample, this clone turned up a few times. A much larger clone differs from this one at a single base, so this may be a read error. The sample carries other DNA sequences with the same CDR3. This chain links TRGV2 with TRGJ1 or TRGJ2. V dropped 0 bases and J dropped 6; count of bases not matched to a gene: 5. CDR1 EGSNGY and CDR2 YDSYNSKV come from the germline V gene. CDR3 length: 13 residues. The CDR3 sequence is CATWDGPAYKKLF. The CDR3 DNA follows: TGTGCCACCTGGGACGGGCCAGCTTATAAGAAACTCTTT.

This clone was seen a few times. V is TRGV2 and J is TRGJ1 or TRGJ2. J lost 11 bases, V lost 3 bases, and 7 bases had no gene match. Germline loops: CDR1 EGSNGY, CDR2 YDSYNSKV. There are 11 residues in the CDR3. CDR3 in DNA: TGTGCCACCTGGGACAGTCAAGAGAAACTCTTT. This codes for CATWDSQEKLF.

This clone was detected a few times. Other nucleotide sequences in the sample specify the same CDR3. This rearrangement joins TRGV3 to TRGJ1 or TRGJ2. This CDR3 comprises 14 residues. Germline V gene data show CDR1 as VTNTFY and CDR2 as YDVSTARD (reference sequence). V lost 0 bases, J lost 4 bases, and 6 bases stayed unmatched. The DNA for the CDR3 is TGTGCCACCTGGGACAGGCTGGACTATTATAAGAAACTCTTT. Its translation is CATWDRLDYYKKLF.

This chain links TRGV3 with TRGJ1 or TRGJ2. The CDR3 has 16 residues. Germline V gene lookup returns CDR1 VTNTFY and CDR2 YDVSTARD (reference sequence). Trimming took 0 bases from V and 2 from J; bases not matched to a gene: 10. CDR3 protein: CATWDRPQHYYYKKLF. CDR3 coding DNA: TGTGCCACCTGGGACAGGCCGCAGCACTATTATTATAAGAAACTCTTT.

The chain recombines TRGV2 with TRGJ1 or TRGJ2. CDR1 is EGSNGY and CDR2 is YDSYNSKV in the germline V gene. The ends lost 3 bases at V and 4 bases at J; junction bases unmatched: 12. The CDR3 covers 15 residues. The CDR3 loop reads CATWDRPWGYYKKLF. The CDR3 nucleotides are TGTGCCACCTGGGACAGGCCTTGGGGGTATTATAAGAAACTCTTT.

This chain uses TRGV4 with TRGJ1 or TRGJ2. Germline assignment: CDR1 EGSTGY and CDR2 YDSYTSSV. Trimming took 5 bases from V and 5 from J; bases not matched to a gene: 12. This CDR3 is built from 14 residues. CDR3 protein: CATWGERRDYKKLF. CDR3 nucleotide sequence: TGTGCCACCTGGGGGGAAAGAAGGGATTATAAGAAACTCTTT.

About this clone itself: Other DNA sequences in the sample encode the same CDR3. The chain uses TRGV2 and TRGJP2. The CDR3 has 13 amino acids. The germline gives CDR1 EGSNGY, CDR2 YDSYNSKV. V shed 4 bases, J shed 5 bases, and the junction held 4 bases outside the gene matches. The CDR3 here is CATWDGSDWIKTF. For the CDR3, the DNA is TGTGCCACCTGGGATGGCAGTGATTGGATCAAGACGTTT.

This clone was detected a few times. V is TRGV4 and J is TRGJ1 or TRGJ2. The J segment lost 3 bases and the V segment lost 3 bases, leaving 8 bases of the junction unmatched. CDR3 length: 14 amino acids. Germline CDR1 is EGSTGY and CDR2 is YDSYTSSV. DNA for the CDR3: TGTGCCACCTGGGATCCTTCCCGTTATTATAAGAAACTCTTT. This encodes CATWDPSRYYKKLF.

This clone was observed a few times. The chain carries TRGV3 and TRGJ1 or TRGJ2. CDR3 size: 15 residues. Germline-derived CDR1 and CDR2 are VTNTFY and YDVSTARD (reference sequence). Unmatched junction bases numbered 15, after V lost 3 bases and J lost 7 bases. In DNA, the CDR3 is TGTGCCACCTGGGACCGGCCCCAAATTTACTATAAGAAACTCTTT. This translates into CATWDRPQIYYKKLF.

There are a few counts of this clone. The rearrangement uses TRGV2 and TRGJ1 or TRGJ2. Germline CDR1 and CDR2: EGSNGY and YDSYNSKV. Trimming at V came to 0 bases and at J to 2 bases, leaving 10 bases not matched to a gene. CDR3 length: 16 residues. Here the CDR3 reads CATWDGPGADYYKKLF. CDR3 coding DNA: TGTGCCACCTGGGACGGGCCGGGGGCGGATTATTATAAGAAACTCTTT.

The sample holds a few counts of this clone. J is TRGJ1 or TRGJ2 and V is TRGV2. Per the germline V gene, CDR1 is EGSNGY and CDR2 is YDSYNSKV. Trimming took 4 bases from V and 0 from J; bases not matched to a gene: 9. This CDR3 comprises 15 residues. CDR3 loop: CATWEIGGNYYKKLF. In DNA, the CDR3 is TGTGCCACCTGGGAGATCGGGGGGAATTATTATAAGAAACTCTTT.

The chain joins TRGV2 to TRGJP2. J lost 2 bases, V lost 0 bases, and 9 bases had no gene match. The CDR3 is 17 residues long. From germline, CDR1 is EGSNGY and CDR2 YDSYNSKV. In DNA, the CDR3 is TGTGCCACCTGGGACGGGCGGACGCGGAGTAGTGATTGGATCAAGACGTTT. It codes for CATWDGRTRSSDWIKTF.

This clone has just a few counts. Other DNA sequences in this specimen translate into the identical CDR3. The chain is built from TRGV3 and TRGJ1 or TRGJ2. Germline V gene data show CDR1 as VTNTFY and CDR2 as YDVSTARD (reference sequence). CDR3 length equals 14 residues. V lost 0 bases to trimming and J lost 4 bases; unmatched junction nucleotides: 6. CDR3 nucleotides: TGTGCCACCTGGGACAGGCTAGGCTATTATAAGAAACTCTTT. Protein: CATWDRLGYYKKLF.

By share of the sample, this clone is medium-sized. The sample contains more than one DNA sequence encoding this CDR3. The chain couples TRGV9 to TRGJ1 or TRGJ2. Unmatched junction bases numbered 2, after V lost 2 bases and J lost 4 bases. The germline V gene encodes CDR1 GITISATS and CDR2 ISYDGTV (reference sequence). The CDR3 consists of 12 residues. The CDR3: CALWEAYYKKLF. The CDR3 bases are TGTGCCTTGTGGGAGGCGTATTATAAGAAACTCTTT.

There are a few counts of this clone. J is TRGJ1 or TRGJ2 and V is TRGV2. The trim removed 0 bases at V and 10 bases at J, leaving 9 bases unmatched. The CDR3 has 13 amino acids. Germline CDR1 is EGSNGY and CDR2 is YDSYNSKV. CDR3 protein: CATWDGLSLKKLF. CDR3 DNA sequence: TGTGCCACCTGGGACGGGCTCTCATTAAAGAAACTCTTT.